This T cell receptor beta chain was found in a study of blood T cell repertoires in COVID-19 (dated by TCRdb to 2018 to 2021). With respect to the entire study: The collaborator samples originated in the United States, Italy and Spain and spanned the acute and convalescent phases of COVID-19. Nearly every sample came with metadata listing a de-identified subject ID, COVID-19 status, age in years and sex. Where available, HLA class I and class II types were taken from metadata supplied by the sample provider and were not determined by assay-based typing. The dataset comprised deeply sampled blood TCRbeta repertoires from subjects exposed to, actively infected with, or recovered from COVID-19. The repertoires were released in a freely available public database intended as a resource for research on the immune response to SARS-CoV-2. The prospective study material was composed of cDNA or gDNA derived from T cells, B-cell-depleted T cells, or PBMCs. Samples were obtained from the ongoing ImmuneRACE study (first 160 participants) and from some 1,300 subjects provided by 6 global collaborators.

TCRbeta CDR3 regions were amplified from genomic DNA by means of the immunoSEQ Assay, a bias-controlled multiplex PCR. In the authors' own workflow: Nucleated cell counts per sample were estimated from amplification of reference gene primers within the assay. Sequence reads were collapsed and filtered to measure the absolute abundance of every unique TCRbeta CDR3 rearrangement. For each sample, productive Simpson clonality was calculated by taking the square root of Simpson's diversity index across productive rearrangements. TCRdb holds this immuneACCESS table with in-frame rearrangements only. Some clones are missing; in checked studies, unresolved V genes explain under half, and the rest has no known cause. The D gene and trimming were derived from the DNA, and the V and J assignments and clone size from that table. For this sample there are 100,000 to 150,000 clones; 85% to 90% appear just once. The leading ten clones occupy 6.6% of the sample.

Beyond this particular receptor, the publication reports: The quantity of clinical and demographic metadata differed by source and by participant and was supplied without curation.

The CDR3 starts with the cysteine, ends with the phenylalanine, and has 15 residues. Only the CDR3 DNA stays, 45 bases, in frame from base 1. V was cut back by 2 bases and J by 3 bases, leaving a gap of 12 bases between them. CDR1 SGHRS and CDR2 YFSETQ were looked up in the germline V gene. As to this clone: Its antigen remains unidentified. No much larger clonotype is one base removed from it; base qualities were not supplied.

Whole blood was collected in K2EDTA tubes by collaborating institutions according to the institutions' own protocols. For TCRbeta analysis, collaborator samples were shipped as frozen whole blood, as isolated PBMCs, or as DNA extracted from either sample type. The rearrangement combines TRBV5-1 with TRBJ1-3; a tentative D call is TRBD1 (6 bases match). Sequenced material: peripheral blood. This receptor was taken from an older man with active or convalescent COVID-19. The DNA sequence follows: TGCGCCAGCAGCTTAACAGGGCGAAATGGAAACACCATATATTTT. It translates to CASSLTGRNGNTIYF.